This T cell receptor beta chain was observed in a study of T cell repertoires in cytomegalovirus infection. Comments on this clonotype: The antigen is undetermined.

Each CDR3 protein is one row after TCRdb ran MiXCR on the reads. Found here are about half a million distinct CDR3 sequences, 30% to 35% of them singletons; the top ten hold roughly 16%. The CDR3 has 16 amino acids. With 1 base removed from V and 1 base from J, the gap between germline ends came to 13 bases. Germline values: CDR1 SGHNT, CDR2 YENEEA. The receptor comes from a human donor in good health (CMV status not recorded). Some clones in this sample may be carry-over from other donors' samples. The material sequenced was cultured PBMCs, taken from culture after CMV antigen stimulation. J is TRBJ1-1 and V is TRBV11-3; possible D gene TRBD1, 6 bases. For the CDR3, the DNA is TGTGCCAGCAGCTTAGTAAGGGACAACAAGAACACTGAAGCTTTCTTT. Translated: CASSLVRDNKNTEAFF.